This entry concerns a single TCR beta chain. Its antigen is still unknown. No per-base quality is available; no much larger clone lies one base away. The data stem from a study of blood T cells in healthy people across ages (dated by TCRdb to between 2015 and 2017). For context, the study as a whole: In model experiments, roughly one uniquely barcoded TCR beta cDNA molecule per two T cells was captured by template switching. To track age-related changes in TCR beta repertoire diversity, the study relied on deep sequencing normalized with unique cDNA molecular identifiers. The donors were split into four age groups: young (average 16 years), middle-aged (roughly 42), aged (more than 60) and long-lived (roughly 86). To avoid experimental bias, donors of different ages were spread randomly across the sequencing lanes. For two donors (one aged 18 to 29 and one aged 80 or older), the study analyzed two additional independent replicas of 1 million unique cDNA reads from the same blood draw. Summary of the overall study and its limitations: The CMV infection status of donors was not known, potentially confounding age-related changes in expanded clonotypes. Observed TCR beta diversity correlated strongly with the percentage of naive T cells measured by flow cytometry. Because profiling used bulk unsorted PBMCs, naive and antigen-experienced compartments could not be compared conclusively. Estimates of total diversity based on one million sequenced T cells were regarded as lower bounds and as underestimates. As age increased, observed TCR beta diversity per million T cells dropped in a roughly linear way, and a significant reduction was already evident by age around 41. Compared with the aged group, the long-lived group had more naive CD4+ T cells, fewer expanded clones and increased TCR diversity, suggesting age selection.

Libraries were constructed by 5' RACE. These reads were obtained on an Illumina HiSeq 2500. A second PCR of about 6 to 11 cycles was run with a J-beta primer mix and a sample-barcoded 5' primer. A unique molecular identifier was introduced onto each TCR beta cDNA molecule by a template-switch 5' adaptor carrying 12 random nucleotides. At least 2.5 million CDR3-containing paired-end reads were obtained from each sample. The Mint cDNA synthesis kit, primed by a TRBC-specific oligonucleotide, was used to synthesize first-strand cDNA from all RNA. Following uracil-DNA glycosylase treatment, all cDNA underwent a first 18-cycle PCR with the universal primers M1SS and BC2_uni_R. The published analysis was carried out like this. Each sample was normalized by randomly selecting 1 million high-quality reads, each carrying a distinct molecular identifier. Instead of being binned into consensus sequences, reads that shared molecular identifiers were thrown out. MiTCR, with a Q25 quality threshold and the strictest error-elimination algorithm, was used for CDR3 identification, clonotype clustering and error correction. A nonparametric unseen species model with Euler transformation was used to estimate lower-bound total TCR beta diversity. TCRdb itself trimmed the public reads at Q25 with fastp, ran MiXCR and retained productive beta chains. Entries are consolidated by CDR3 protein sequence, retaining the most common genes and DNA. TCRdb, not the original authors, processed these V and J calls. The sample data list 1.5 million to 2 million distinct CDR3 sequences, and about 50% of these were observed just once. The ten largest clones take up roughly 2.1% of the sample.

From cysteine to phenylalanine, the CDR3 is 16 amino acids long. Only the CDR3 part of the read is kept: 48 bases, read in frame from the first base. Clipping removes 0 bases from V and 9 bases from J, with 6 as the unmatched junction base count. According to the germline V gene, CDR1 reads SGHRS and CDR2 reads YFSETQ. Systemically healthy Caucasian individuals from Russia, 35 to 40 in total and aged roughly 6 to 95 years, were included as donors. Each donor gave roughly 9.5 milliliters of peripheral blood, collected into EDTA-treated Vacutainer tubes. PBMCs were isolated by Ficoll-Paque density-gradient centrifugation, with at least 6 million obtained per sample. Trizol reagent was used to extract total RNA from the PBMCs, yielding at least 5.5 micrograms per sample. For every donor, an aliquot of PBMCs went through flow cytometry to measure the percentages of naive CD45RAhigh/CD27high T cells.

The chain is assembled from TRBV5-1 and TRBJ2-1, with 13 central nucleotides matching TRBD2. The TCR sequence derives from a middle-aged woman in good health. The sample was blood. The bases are TGCGCCAGCAGCTTGGGACTAGCGGGGGGAGTGGGTGAGCAGTTCTTC. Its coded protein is CASSLGLAGGVGEQFF. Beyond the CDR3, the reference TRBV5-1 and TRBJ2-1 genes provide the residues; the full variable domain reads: KAGVTQTPRYLIKTRGQQVTLSCSPISGHRSVSWYQQTPGQGLQFLFEYFSETQRNKGNFPGRFSGRQFSNSRSEMNVSTLELGDSALYLCASSLGLAGGVGEQFFGPGTRLTVL.